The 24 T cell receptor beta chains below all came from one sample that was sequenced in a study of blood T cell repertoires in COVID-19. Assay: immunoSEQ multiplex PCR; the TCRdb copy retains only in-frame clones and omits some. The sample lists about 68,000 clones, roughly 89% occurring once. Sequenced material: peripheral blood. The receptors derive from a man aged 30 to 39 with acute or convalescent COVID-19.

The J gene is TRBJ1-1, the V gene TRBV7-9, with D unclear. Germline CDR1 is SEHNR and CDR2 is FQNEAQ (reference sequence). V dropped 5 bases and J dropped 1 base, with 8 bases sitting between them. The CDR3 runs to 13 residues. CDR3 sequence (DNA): TGTGCCAGCAGCCCACCGGGGAACACTGAAGCTTTCTTT. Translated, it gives CASSPPGNTEAFF.

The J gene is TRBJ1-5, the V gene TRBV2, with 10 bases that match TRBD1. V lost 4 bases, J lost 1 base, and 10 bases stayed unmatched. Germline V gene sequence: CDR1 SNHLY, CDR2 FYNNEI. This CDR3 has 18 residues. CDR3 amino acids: CASSGKTGGGISNQPQHF. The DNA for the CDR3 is TGTGCCAGCAGTGGTAAGACAGGGGGCGGTATAAGCAATCAGCCCCAGCATTTT.

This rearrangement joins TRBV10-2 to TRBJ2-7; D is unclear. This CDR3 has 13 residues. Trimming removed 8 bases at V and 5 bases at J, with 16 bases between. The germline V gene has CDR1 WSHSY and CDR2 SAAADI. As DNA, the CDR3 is TGCGCCAGCGGATCACGATCTAGTCACGAGCAGTACTTC. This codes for CASGSRSSHEQYF.

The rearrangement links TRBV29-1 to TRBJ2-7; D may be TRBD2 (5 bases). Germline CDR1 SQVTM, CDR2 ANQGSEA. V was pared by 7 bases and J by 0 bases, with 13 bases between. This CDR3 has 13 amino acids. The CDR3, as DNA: TGCAGCGCCACGTCGGGAATCTCCTACGAGCAGTACTTC. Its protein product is CSATSGISYEQYF.

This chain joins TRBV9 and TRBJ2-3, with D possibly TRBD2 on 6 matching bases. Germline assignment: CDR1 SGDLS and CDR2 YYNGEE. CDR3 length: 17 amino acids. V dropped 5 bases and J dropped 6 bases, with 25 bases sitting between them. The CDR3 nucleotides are TGTGCCAGCAGTGAAGGCCTCTGGGCGGGAATGGGTGATACGCAGTATTTT. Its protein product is CASSEGLWAGMGDTQYF.

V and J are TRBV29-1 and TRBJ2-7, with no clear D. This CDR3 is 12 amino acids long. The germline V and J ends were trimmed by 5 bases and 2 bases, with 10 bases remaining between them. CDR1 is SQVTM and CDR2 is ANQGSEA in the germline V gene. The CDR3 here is CSVLDLTYEQYF. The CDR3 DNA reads TGCAGCGTTTTAGACTTGACCTACGAGCAGTACTTC.

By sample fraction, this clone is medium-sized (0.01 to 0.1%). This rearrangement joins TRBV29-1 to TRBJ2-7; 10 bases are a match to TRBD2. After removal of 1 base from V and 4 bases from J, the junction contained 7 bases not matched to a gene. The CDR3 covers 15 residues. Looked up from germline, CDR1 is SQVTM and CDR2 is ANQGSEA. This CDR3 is CSVEGHSGRDYEQYF. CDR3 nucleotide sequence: TGCAGCGTTGAAGGCCACAGCGGGAGGGATTACGAGCAGTACTTC.

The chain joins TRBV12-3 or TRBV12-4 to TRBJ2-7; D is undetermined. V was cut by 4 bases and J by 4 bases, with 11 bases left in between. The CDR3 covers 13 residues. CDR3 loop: CASSYKRLYEQYF. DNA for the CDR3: TGTGCCAGCAGTTATAAGAGACTTTACGAGCAGTACTTC.

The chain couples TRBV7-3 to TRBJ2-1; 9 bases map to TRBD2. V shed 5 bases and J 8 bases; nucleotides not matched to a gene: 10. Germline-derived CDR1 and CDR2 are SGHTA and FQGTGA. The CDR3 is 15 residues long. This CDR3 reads CASSERTSDKDEQFF. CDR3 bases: TGTGCCAGCAGCGAGAGGACTAGCGATAAAGATGAGCAGTTCTTC.

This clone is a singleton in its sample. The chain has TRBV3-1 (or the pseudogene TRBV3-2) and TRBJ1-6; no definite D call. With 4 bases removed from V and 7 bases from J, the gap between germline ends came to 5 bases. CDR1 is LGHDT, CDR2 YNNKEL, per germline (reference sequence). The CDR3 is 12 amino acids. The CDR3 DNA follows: TGTGCCAGCAGCCGAGCGAATTCACCCCTCCACTTT. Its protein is CASSRANSPLHF.

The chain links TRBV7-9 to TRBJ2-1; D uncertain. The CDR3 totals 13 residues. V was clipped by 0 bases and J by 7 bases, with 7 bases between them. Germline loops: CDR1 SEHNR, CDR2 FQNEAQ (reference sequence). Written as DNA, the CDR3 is TGTGCCAGCAGCTTAGCGCGGTTAAATGAGCAGTTCTTC. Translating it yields CASSLARLNEQFF.

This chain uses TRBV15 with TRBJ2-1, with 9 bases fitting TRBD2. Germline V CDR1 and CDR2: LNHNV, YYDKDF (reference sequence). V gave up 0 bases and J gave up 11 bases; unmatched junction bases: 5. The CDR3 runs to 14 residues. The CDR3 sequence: CATSREWREGQQFF. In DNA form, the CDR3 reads TGTGCCACCAGCAGAGAATGGCGGGAGGGACAGCAGTTCTTC. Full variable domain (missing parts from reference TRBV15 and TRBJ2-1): DAMVIQNPRYQVTQFGKPVTLSCSQTLNHNVMYWYQQKSSQAPKLLFHYYDKDFNNEADTPDNFQSRRPNTSFCFLDIRSPGLGDTAMYLCATSREWREGQQFFGPGTRLTVL.

CDR3 in amino acids: CASSLGGEQYF. The DNA of the CDR3 is TGTGCCAGCAGTTTAGGGGGCGAGCAGTACTTC. The V gene is TRBV6-6, the J gene TRBJ2-7; D might be TRBD1 (6 bases). The V end was cut by 4 bases, the J end by 6 bases, with 7 bases between. Looked up from germline, CDR1 is MNHNY and CDR2 is SVGAGI (reference sequence). The CDR3 loop spans 11 amino acids.

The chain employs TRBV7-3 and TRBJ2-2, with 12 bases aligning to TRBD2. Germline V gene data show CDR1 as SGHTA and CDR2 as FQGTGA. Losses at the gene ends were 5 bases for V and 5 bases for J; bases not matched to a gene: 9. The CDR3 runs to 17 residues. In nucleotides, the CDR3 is TGTGCCAGCAGCCCCCGACTAGCGGGAGACCGAACCGGGGAGCTGTTTTTT. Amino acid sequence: CASSPRLAGDRTGELFF.

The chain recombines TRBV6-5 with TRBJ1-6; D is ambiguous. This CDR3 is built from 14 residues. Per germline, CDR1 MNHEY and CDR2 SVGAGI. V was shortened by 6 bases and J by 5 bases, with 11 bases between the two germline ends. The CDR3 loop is CASRRGGNNSPLHF. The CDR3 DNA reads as TGTGCCAGCAGGCGGGGTGGGAATAATTCACCCCTCCACTTT.

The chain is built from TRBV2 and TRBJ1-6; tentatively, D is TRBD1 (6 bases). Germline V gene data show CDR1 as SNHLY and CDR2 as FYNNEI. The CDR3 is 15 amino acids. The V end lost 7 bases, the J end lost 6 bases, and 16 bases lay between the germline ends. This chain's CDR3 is CASNRRGRTNSPLHF. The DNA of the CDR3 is TGTGCCAGCAATCGCAGGGGCAGGACTAATTCACCCCTCCACTTT. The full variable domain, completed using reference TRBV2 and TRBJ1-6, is EPEVTQTPSHQVTQMGQEVILRCVPISNHLYFYWYRQILGQKVEFLVSFYNNEISEKSEIFDDQFSVERPDGSNFTLKIRSTKLEDSAMYFCASNRRGRTNSPLHFGNGTRLTVT.

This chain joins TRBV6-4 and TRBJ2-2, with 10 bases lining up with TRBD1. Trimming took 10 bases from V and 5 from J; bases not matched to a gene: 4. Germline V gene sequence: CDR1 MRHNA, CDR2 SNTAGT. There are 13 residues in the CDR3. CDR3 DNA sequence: TGTGCCACCGGACAGGGGGAAACCGGGGAGCTGTTTTTT. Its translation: CATGQGETGELFF.

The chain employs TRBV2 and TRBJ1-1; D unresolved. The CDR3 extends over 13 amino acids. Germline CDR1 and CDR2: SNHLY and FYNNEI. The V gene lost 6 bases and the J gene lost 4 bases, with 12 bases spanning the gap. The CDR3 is CASRGPPGTEAFF. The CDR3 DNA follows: TGTGCCAGCAGGGGTCCCCCGGGCACTGAAGCTTTCTTT.

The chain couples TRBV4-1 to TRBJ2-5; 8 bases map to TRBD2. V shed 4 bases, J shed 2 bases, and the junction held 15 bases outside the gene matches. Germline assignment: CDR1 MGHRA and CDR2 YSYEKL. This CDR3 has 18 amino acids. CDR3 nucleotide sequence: TGCGCCAGCAGCCCATTTATGTCCGGGAGGGCCGAACAAGAGACCCAGTACTTC. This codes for CASSPFMSGRAEQETQYF.

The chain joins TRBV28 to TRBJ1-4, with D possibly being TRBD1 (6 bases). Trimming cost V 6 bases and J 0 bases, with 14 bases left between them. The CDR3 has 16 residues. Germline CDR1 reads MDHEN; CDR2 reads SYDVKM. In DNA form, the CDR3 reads TGTGCCAGCAGACACGACAGGCGTGCAACTAATGAAAAACTGTTTTTT. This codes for CASRHDRRATNEKLFF. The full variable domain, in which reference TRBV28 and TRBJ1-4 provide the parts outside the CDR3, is DVKVTQSSRYLVKRTGEKVFLECVQDMDHENMFWYRQDPGLGLRLIYFSYDVKMKEKGDIPEGYSVSREKKERFSLILESASTNQTSMYLCASRHDRRATNEKLFFGSGTQLSVL.

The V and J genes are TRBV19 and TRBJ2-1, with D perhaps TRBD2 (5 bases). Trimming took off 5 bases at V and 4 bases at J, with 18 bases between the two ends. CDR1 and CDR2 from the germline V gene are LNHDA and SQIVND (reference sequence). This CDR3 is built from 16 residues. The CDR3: CASSPRASRVYNEQFF. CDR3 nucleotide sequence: TGTGCCAGTAGTCCCCGGGCTAGCCGAGTATACAATGAGCAGTTCTTC.

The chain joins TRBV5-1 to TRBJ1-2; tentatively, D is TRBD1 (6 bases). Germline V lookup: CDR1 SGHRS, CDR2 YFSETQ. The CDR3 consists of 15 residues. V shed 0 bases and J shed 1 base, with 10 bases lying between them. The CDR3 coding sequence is TGCGCCAGCAGCTTGGCCGCAGGGGTTAACTATGGCTACACCTTC. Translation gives CASSLAAGVNYGYTF.

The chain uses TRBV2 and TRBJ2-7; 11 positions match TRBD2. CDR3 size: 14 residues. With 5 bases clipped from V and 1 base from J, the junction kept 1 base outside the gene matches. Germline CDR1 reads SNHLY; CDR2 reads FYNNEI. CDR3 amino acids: CASSRTSGSYEQYF. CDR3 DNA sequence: TGTGCCAGCAGTCGGACTAGCGGGTCCTACGAGCAGTACTTC.

For the CDR3, the DNA is TGTGCCAGCAGTGGGGGGGCCGGACAGGGGGCGCCCGGCTACACCTTC. It is translated as CASSGGAGQGAPGYTF. This chain uses TRBV2 with TRBJ1-2; 11 nucleotides agree with TRBD1. CDR1 and CDR2 (germline): SNHLY, FYNNEI. V shed 4 bases and J 8 bases; nucleotides not matched to a gene: 12. The CDR3 is made up of 16 amino acids.